A single sample is the source of the 32 T cell receptor beta chains below, sequenced in a study of beta chain features in type 1 diabetes. Reverse transcribing all isolated RNA meant expressed TCRB transcripts were sequenced. TCRdb's copy holds only in-frame clones and misses some; the assay was immunoSEQ multiplex PCR. The sample has fewer than 400,000 clones, 6.5% to 10% seen once. Sequenced: central memory CD4+ T cells from blood. The receptors stem from a woman younger than 35 in good health.

This clone occurred a few times. The rearrangement joins TRBV7-6 to TRBJ2-1; 7 bases are shared with TRBD1. The germline gives CDR1 SGHVS, CDR2 FNYEAQ. The CDR3 totals 13 residues. Trimming took 5 bases from V and 7 from J; bases not matched to a gene: 5. The CDR3 spells CASSPRGMNEQFF. Written as DNA, the CDR3 is TGTGCCAGCAGCCCCAGGGGGATGAATGAGCAGTTCTTC.

This clone has a handful of counts. The rearrangement links TRBV2 to TRBJ1-2, with 9 bases matching TRBD1. The V gene end was trimmed by 9 bases and the J gene end by 6 bases; junction bases not matched to a gene: 8. This CDR3 region has 13 residues. In germline, CDR1 is SNHLY, CDR2 FYNNEI. CDR3 DNA: TGTGCCAGAAGGGACAGGGAACAGGATGGCTACACCTTC. Residues: CARRDREQDGYTF. Looking up the rest from reference TRBV2 and TRBJ1-2 gives the full variable domain: EPEVTQTPSHQVTQMGQEVILRCVPISNHLYFYWYRQILGQKVEFLVSFYNNEISEKSEIFDDQFSVERPDGSNFTLKIRSTKLEDSAMYFCARRDREQDGYTFGSGTRLTVV.

The chain links TRBV6-6 to TRBJ2-3; TRBD2 aligns across 8 bases. V lost 0 bases to trimming and J lost 6 bases; unmatched junction nucleotides: 8. The CDR3 runs to 16 residues. The germline V gene has CDR1 MNHNY and CDR2 SVGAGI (reference sequence). The CDR3 protein is CASSYSLAGRRDTQYF. CDR3 nucleotides: TGTGCCAGCAGTTACTCCTTAGCGGGACGGCGGGATACGCAGTATTTT.

This clone appeared many times. The chain joins TRBV9 to TRBJ2-1; tentative D call: TRBD1 (5 bases). V dropped 3 bases and J dropped 10 bases, with 17 bases sitting between them. CDR1 is SGDLS and CDR2 is YYNGEE in the germline V gene. The CDR3 runs 14 residues. This CDR3 reads CASSGRTPSREQFF. CDR3 bases: TGTGCCAGCAGCGGTCGGACACCCAGTCGGGAGCAGTTCTTC.

This clone turned up a few times. V gene TRBV2 combines with J gene TRBJ2-5; no definite D call. The CDR3 runs to 12 residues. V was shortened by 5 bases and J by 5 bases, with 9 bases between the two germline ends. CDR1 SNHLY and CDR2 FYNNEI come from the germline V gene. The CDR3 is CASSLAIETQYF. The CDR3 region has the DNA TGTGCCAGCAGTCTGGCTATCGAGACCCAGTACTTC.

This chain uses TRBV5-4 with TRBJ1-2; 7 bases match TRBD1. The CDR3 extends over 16 amino acids. CDR1 is SGHNT, CDR2 YYREEE, per germline (reference sequence). The V segment lost 4 bases and the J segment 2 bases; nucleotides outside the gene matches: 11. The DNA of the CDR3 is TGTGCCAGCAGCCAACAATTCCAGACAGGGAACTATGGCTACACCTTC. Its translation: CASSQQFQTGNYGYTF.

On this clone itself: In the same sample, other DNA sequences code for this CDR3. The chain couples TRBV7-2 to TRBJ2-1; 9 bases align to TRBD2. CDR1 is SGHTA and CDR2 is FQGNSA in the germline V gene. This CDR3 is built from 15 residues. The J segment lost 13 bases and the V segment lost 1 base, leaving 11 bases of the junction unmatched. The CDR3, as DNA: TGTGCCAGCAGCTTAGTAATAGCGGGAGAGGGAGAACAGTTCTTC. This codes for CASSLVIAGEGEQFF.

This rearrangement joins TRBV28 to TRBJ2-1; 8 bases match TRBD1. Unmatched junction bases numbered 8, after V lost 4 bases and J lost 6 bases. The CDR3 consists of 15 residues. The germline V gene encodes CDR1 MDHEN and CDR2 SYDVKM. DNA of the CDR3: TGTGCCAGCAGTTCCGGACAGGGTATACCCAATGAGCAGTTCTTC. It encodes CASSSGQGIPNEQFF. The complete variable domain, with remaining parts taken from reference TRBV28 and TRBJ2-1, reads DVKVTQSSRYLVKRTGEKVFLECVQDMDHENMFWYRQDPGLGLRLIYFSYDVKMKEKGDIPEGYSVSREKKERFSLILESASTNQTSMYLCASSSGQGIPNEQFFGPGTRLTVL.

The V and J genes are TRBV9 and TRBJ2-3; 7 nucleotides match TRBD2. The CDR3 sequence is 18 residues long. V lost 5 bases and J lost 0; bases outside the gene matches: 15. Per the germline V gene, CDR1 is SGDLS and CDR2 is YYNGEE. The CDR3 sequence is CASSGVLPGGYSTDTQYF. The CDR3 bases are TGTGCCAGCAGTGGAGTTTTACCGGGAGGCTACAGCACAGATACGCAGTATTTT. Together with reference TRBV9 and TRBJ2-3, the CDR3 gives the full variable domain: DSGVTQTPKHLITATGQRVTLRCSPRSGDLSVYWYQQSLDQGLQFLIQYYNGEERAKGNILERFSAQQFPDLHSELNLSSLELGDSALYFCASSGVLPGGYSTDTQYFGPGTRLTVL.

The chain combines TRBV5-1 with TRBJ2-5; TRBD1 might be the D (5 bases). Germline V gene sequence: CDR1 SGHRS, CDR2 YFSETQ. V was shortened by 4 bases and J by 0 bases, with 19 bases between the two germline ends. The CDR3 is 17 residues long. The CDR3 loop reads CASSLPRQHIDQETQYF. As DNA, the CDR3 is TGCGCCAGCAGCCTTCCAAGACAGCATATTGACCAAGAGACCCAGTACTTC.

The table lists this clone with a few counts. This rearrangement joins TRBV4-3 to TRBJ2-2; TRBD2 matches at 8 bases. The CDR3 loop spans 17 amino acids. The V segment lost 0 bases and the J segment 4 bases; nucleotides outside the gene matches: 7. Germline CDR1 reads LGHNA; CDR2 reads YSLEER. CDR3: CASSQDGAGAGTGELFF. In DNA form, the CDR3 reads TGCGCCAGCAGCCAAGATGGAGCGGGAGCAGGCACCGGGGAGCTGTTTTTT.

This clone has at least ten counts. V gene TRBV28 combines with J gene TRBJ2-6, with D perhaps given as TRBD1 or TRBD2 (5 bases each). Germline CDR1 MDHEN, CDR2 SYDVKM. The CDR3 extends over 17 amino acids. V lost 0 bases, J lost 0 bases, and 9 bases lay in between. As DNA, the CDR3 is TGTGCCAGCAGTTTATGGGGACGGAGCTCTGGGGCCAACGTCCTGACTTTC. This codes for CASSLWGRSSGANVLTF.

The V gene is TRBV5-1, the J gene TRBJ2-3; the match to TRBD2 covers 8 bases. This CDR3 is 16 amino acids long. Trimming took 1 base from V and 4 from J; bases not matched to a gene: 8. The germline V gene has CDR1 SGHRS and CDR2 YFSETQ. The CDR3 DNA follows: TGCGCCAGCAGCTTGATGTCCGCGGGAGGCGCAGATACGCAGTATTTT. Amino acid sequence: CASSLMSAGGADTQYF.

This clone was observed at least ten times. The chain recombines TRBV20-1 with TRBJ2-1; D uncertain. The CDR3 is 10 amino acids. CDR1 and CDR2 from the germline V gene are DFQATT and SNEGSKA (reference sequence). The germline V and J ends were trimmed by 5 bases and 6 bases, with 5 bases remaining between them. The CDR3 loop reads CSAGINEQFF. DNA for the CDR3: TGCAGTGCTGGCATCAATGAGCAGTTCTTC.

This clone was observed a few times. The rearrangement links TRBV10-3 to TRBJ1-2, with 11 bases fitting TRBD1. Per germline, CDR1 ENHRY and CDR2 SYGVKD. V lost 10 bases to trimming and J lost 0 bases; unmatched junction nucleotides: 7. The CDR3 is 15 residues long. CDR3 sequence (DNA): TGTGCCAGCCGCGGACAGGGGGCTTCTAACTATGGCTACACCTTC. Translating it yields CASRGQGASNYGYTF.

This clone was seen more than once but under ten times. This chain links TRBV25-1 with TRBJ2-3; the D gene is possibly TRBD1 (6 bases). In germline, CDR1 is MGHDK, CDR2 SYGVNS. This CDR3 region has 15 residues. Trimming removed 3 bases from V and 4 bases from J, with 14 bases in between. In nucleotides, the CDR3 is TGTGCCAGCAGTGACCTGAACAGGGCTGCAGATACGCAGTATTTT. It codes for CASSDLNRAADTQYF.

This clone has at least ten counts. The gene calls are TRBV9 and TRBJ2-7; 7 nucleotides align to TRBD1. V shed 4 bases and J 5 bases; nucleotides not matched to a gene: 12. The CDR3 extends over 15 amino acids. Germline lookup yields CDR1 SGDLS and CDR2 YYNGEE. DNA for the CDR3: TGTGCCAGCAGCCCGCATATGACAGGGACGGACGAGCAGTACTTC. Translation: CASSPHMTGTDEQYF.

This clone turned up a few times. The chain uses TRBV7-3 and TRBJ2-1; 7 bases are a match to TRBD2. V lost 2 bases, J lost 7 bases, and 8 bases stayed unmatched. This CDR3 region has 15 residues. Germline V gene data show CDR1 as SGHTA and CDR2 as FQGTGA. The CDR3 DNA follows: TGTGCCAGCAGCTTACTAAGCGGGGAGAGTAATGAGCAGTTCTTC. It codes for CASSLLSGESNEQFF.

The chain carries TRBV4-3 and TRBJ2-7, with 7 bases aligning to TRBD2. With 2 bases clipped from V and 5 bases from J, the junction kept 15 bases outside the gene matches. The CDR3 consists of 17 residues. Germline-derived CDR1 and CDR2 are LGHNA and YSLEER. The CDR3 protein is CASSQSWVGAGPDEQYF. The CDR3 DNA reads TGCGCCAGCAGCCAAAGCTGGGTTGGAGCGGGACCCGACGAGCAGTACTTC.

The rearrangement links TRBV5-1 to TRBJ2-7, with a possible D match to TRBD2 (5 bases). V lost 5 bases and J 9 bases, leaving 24 bases between the germline ends. The CDR3 extends over 15 amino acids. CDR1 is SGHRS and CDR2 is YFSETQ in the germline V gene. Here the CDR3 reads CASSPAGVSATGQYF. In DNA, the CDR3 is TGCGCCAGCAGTCCGGCCGGGGTTAGCGCGACTGGGCAGTACTTC.

Only a few counts were recorded for this clone. The V gene is TRBV7-2, the J gene TRBJ2-5; 9 bases line up with TRBD2. The CDR3 runs 15 residues. Germline CDR1 SGHTA, CDR2 FQGNSA. The J segment lost 4 bases and the V segment lost 5 bases, leaving 8 bases of the junction unmatched. CDR3 nucleotide sequence: TGTGCCAGCAGCGATAGGGCGGGAGGGGGAGAGACCCAGTACTTC. Protein product: CASSDRAGGGETQYF.

The table lists this clone with a few counts. The V call is TRBV6-6, the J call TRBJ2-4; tentative D call: TRBD1 (6 bases). V was pared by 2 bases and J by 6 bases, with 17 bases between. The CDR3 runs 16 residues. CDR1 is MNHNY, CDR2 SVGAGI, per germline (reference sequence). For the CDR3, the DNA is TGTGCCAGCAGTTACGAGGCAGGGGTTTCTATAAACATTCAGTACTTC. It translates to CASSYEAGVSINIQYF.

With regard to this clone: This sample also contains other DNA sequences that code for the same CDR3. This rearrangement joins TRBV4-3 to TRBJ2-1; 8 positions match TRBD2. V dropped 4 bases and J dropped 1; count of bases not matched to a gene: 6. Germline lookup yields CDR1 LGHNA and CDR2 YSLEER. This CDR3 region has 16 residues. The CDR3 reads CASSPRTSISYNEQFF. The CDR3 DNA follows: TGCGCCAGCAGCCCTCGGACTAGCATATCCTACAATGAGCAGTTCTTC.

Many counts were recorded for this clone. This sequence joins TRBV18 and TRBJ2-5; 7 nucleotides agree with TRBD1. V lost 6 bases to trimming and J lost 5 bases; unmatched junction nucleotides: 6. From germline, CDR1 is KGHSH and CDR2 LQKENI. The CDR3 consists of 13 residues. CDR3 sequence reads: CASSPDRTETQYF. CDR3 nucleotide sequence: TGTGCCAGCTCTCCGGACAGGACTGAGACCCAGTACTTC.

This clone has only a few counts. The chain links TRBV5-1 to TRBJ1-2; tentatively, D is TRBD1 (5 bases). V was cut by 7 bases and J by 4 bases, with 11 bases left in between. Germline V gives CDR1 SGHRS, CDR2 YFSETQ. The CDR3 loop spans 12 amino acids. This chain's CDR3 is CASSGATYGYTF. CDR3 bases: TGCGCCAGCTCCGGGGCCACCTATGGCTACACCTTC.

The CDR3 DNA follows: TGTGCCAGCAGCGCCGGGAGCACAAAAGAGACCCAGTACTTC. Translation gives CASSAGSTKETQYF. J is TRBJ2-5 and V is TRBV9; D possibly corresponds to TRBD2 (6 bases). The CDR3 totals 14 residues. The germline V and J ends were trimmed by 3 bases and 3 bases, with 12 bases remaining between them. CDR1 is SGDLS and CDR2 is YYNGEE in the germline V gene. Supplemented by reference TRBV9 and TRBJ2-5, the full variable domain reads DSGVTQTPKHLITATGQRVTLRCSPRSGDLSVYWYQQSLDQGLQFLIQYYNGEERAKGNILERFSAQQFPDLHSELNLSSLELGDSALYFCASSAGSTKETQYFGPGTRLLVL.

This clone was seen more than once but under ten times. Other DNA sequences in the sample encode the same CDR3. The gene calls are TRBV9 and TRBJ2-1; no definite D call. CDR1 is SGDLS, CDR2 YYNGEE, per germline. Trimming removed 3 bases at V and 5 bases at J, with 3 bases between. There are 11 residues in the CDR3. For the CDR3, the DNA is TGTGCCAGCAGCGCCCACAATGAGCAGTTCTTC. This codes for CASSAHNEQFF.

This clone has just a few counts. The chain has TRBV5-1 and TRBJ1-1, with D possibly TRBD1 on 6 matching bases. The CDR3 sequence is 12 residues long. The V gene lost 0 bases and the J gene lost 11 bases, with 11 bases spanning the gap. CDR1 is SGHRS and CDR2 is YFSETQ in the germline V gene. CDR3 nucleotide sequence: TGCGCCAGCAGCTTGGACGGGACAAGGGCTTTCTTT. Protein: CASSLDGTRAFF.

Concerning this clone: The same CDR3 also results from other DNA sequences found in this sample. The chain employs TRBV18 and TRBJ1-4; weak D call: TRBD1 (6 bases). The germline CDR1 and CDR2 sequences are KGHSH and LQKENI. Deletions cut 4 bases from V and 5 bases from J, with 8 bases between. The CDR3 extends over 13 amino acids. The CDR3 spells CASSRGANEKLFF. The CDR3 DNA follows: TGTGCCAGCTCACGGGGGGCGAATGAAAAACTGTTTTTT. Full variable domain (remainder filled in from reference TRBV18 and TRBJ1-4): NAGVMQNPRHLVRRRGQEARLRCSPMKGHSHVYWYRQLPEEGLKFMVYLQKENIIDESGMPKERFSAEFPKEGPSILRIQQVVRGDSAAYFCASSRGANEKLFFGSGTQLSVL.

The V and J genes are TRBV6-5 and TRBJ2-5, with 8 bases matching TRBD2. This CDR3 region has 13 residues. The J segment lost 5 bases and the V segment lost 8 bases, leaving 7 bases of the junction unmatched. The germline V gene has CDR1 MNHEY and CDR2 SVGAGI. DNA for the CDR3: TGTGCCAGCGGTGGCGGGAGGATTGAGACCCAGTACTTC. Amino acid sequence: CASGGGRIETQYF.

The sample holds many counts of this clone. The chain uses TRBV28 and TRBJ2-2; D is uncertain. V was trimmed by 7 bases and J by 9 bases, leaving 9 bases between them. Germline V gene data show CDR1 as MDHEN and CDR2 as SYDVKM. CDR3 length equals 11 residues. CDR3 DNA: TGTGCCAGCAATCGCCGCCGGGAGCTGTTTTTT. Amino acids: CASNRRRELFF.

This clone was picked up many times. The chain uses TRBV7-6 and TRBJ2-1, with D unresolved. Per the germline V gene, CDR1 is SGHVS and CDR2 is FNYEAQ. V lost 2 bases to trimming and J lost 0 bases, with 11 bases between them. This CDR3 region has 16 residues. The CDR3 DNA reads as TGTGCCAGCAGCTTATTCATGCAGAGCTCCTACAATGAGCAGTTCTTC. This gives the protein CASSLFMQSSYNEQFF.